This passage covers 7 T cell receptor beta chains from one sample sequenced in a study of blood T cell repertoires in COVID-19. Method: immunoSEQ multiplex PCR; TCRdb's copy keeps in-frame clones and lacks some. The profile shows about 380,000 clones, almost 90% of them singletons. Input material: peripheral blood. The receptors derive from a man aged 18 to 35 with active or convalescent COVID-19.

This chain joins TRBV9 and TRBJ2-7; TRBD2 agrees at 10 bases. The CDR3 totals 15 residues. The germline gives CDR1 SGDLS, CDR2 YYNGEE. The ends lost 5 bases at V and 3 bases at J; junction bases unmatched: 8. The CDR3 region has the DNA TGTGCCAGCAGTACTGGGGCTAGCGGGAGCTACGAGCAGTACTTC. It specifies CASSTGASGSYEQYF.

The rearrangement uses TRBV13 and TRBJ2-2; 13 nucleotides line up with TRBD2. J lost 6 bases, V lost 5 bases, and 6 bases had no gene match. Germline V gene lookup returns CDR1 PRHDT and CDR2 FYEKMQ (reference sequence). The CDR3 extends over 16 amino acids. The CDR3 DNA reads TGTGCCAGCAGCCGTCGGACTAGCGGGAGTCCCGGGGAGCTGTTTTTT. Translating it yields CASSRRTSGSPGELFF. The full variable domain, completed using reference TRBV13 and TRBJ2-2, is AAGVIQSPRHLIKEKRETATLKCYPIPRHDTVYWYQQGPGQDPQFLISFYEKMQSDKGSIPDRFSAQQFSDYHSELNMSSLELGDSALYFCASSRRTSGSPGELFFGEGSRLTVL.

Comments on this clone: Sequence at one end of the junction differs from germline and may be a read error. The rearrangement joins TRBV7-9 to TRBJ2-2; 11 positions match TRBD2. The CDR3 sequence is 15 residues long. Germline CDR1 SEHNR, CDR2 FQNEAQ (reference sequence). The DNA of the CDR3 is TGTGCCAGCAGATTAGCGGGAGGGCCAGCCGGGGAGCTGTTTTTT. Translation gives CASRLAGGPAGELFF.

The V gene is TRBV6-6, the J gene TRBJ2-3; TRBD2 agrees at 7 bases. Germline V gene data show CDR1 as MNHNY and CDR2 as SVGAGI (reference sequence). Trimming removed 4 bases from V and 10 bases from J; junction bases left unmatched: 11. The CDR3 runs to 14 residues. Here the CDR3 reads CASSSLSGGGPQYF. The CDR3 DNA reads as TGTGCCAGCAGTTCACTGTCGGGGGGAGGTCCGCAGTATTTT.

V usage is TRBV27 and J usage is TRBJ1-4; D call uncertain. V was clipped by 3 bases and J by 3 bases, with 8 bases between them. The germline gives CDR1 MNHEY, CDR2 SMNVEV (reference sequence). This CDR3 is built from 14 residues. The CDR3 DNA follows: TGTGCCAGCAGTTTCAGGAATGCTAATGAAAAACTGTTTTTT. It is translated as CASSFRNANEKLFF.

The chain employs TRBV5-1 and TRBJ2-1; D not certain. CDR1 and CDR2 from the germline V gene are SGHRS and YFSETQ. The CDR3 runs to 14 residues. V lost 0 bases, J lost 2 bases, and 6 bases lay in between. In DNA, the CDR3 is TGCGCCAGCAGCTTGGCGGGTCCCTACAATGAGCAGTTCTTC. It encodes CASSLAGPYNEQFF.

Comments on this clone: Different DNA sequences within this sample yield the same CDR3. V is TRBV6-5 and J is TRBJ2-7, with 11 bases fitting TRBD2. The CDR3 is 14 amino acids. The ends lost 4 bases at V and 3 bases at J; junction bases unmatched: 2. Germline loops: CDR1 MNHEY, CDR2 SVGAGI. CDR3 coding DNA: TGTGCCAGCAGTTTACTAGCGGGAGTCTACGAGCAGTACTTC. This encodes CASSLLAGVYEQYF.